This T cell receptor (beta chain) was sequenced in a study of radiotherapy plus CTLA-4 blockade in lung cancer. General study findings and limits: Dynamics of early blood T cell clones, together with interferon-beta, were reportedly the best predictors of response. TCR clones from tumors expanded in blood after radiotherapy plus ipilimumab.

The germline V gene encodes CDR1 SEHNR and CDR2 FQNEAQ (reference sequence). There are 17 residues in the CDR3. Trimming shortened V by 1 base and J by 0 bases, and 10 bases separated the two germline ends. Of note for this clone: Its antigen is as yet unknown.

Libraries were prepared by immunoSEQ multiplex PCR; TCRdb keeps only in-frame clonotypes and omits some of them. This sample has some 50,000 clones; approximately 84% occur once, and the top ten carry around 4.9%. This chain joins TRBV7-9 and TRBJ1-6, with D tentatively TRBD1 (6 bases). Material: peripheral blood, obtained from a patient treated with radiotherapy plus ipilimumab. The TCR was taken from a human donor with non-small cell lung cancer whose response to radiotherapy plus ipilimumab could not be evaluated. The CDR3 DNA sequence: TGTGCCAGCAGCTTAGGTGGGGGCAGCTCCTATAATTCACCCCTCCACTTT. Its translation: CASSLGGGSSYNSPLHF.